Presented here are 20 T cell receptor beta chains from one specimen sequenced in a study of CD8+ T cells in alopecia areata. Treatment denoted: oral pan-JAK inhibitor, 5-10 mg twice daily. Investigators isolated RNA and reverse transcribed it into cDNA to act as the sequencing template. Data came from immunoSEQ multiplex PCR; TCRdb stores just in-frame clones and leaves some out. The sample lists 100,000 to 130,000 clones; 84% were seen once. This specimen was CD8+ T cells sorted from blood, taken at week 24, from a patient treated with tofacitinib. The receptors derive from a human donor with alopecia areata.

In regard to this clone: A far larger clone is one base from this, pointing to a likely read error. The CDR3 reads CASSLTGGEYNEQVF. The CDR3 DNA follows: TGTGCCAGCAGCTTAACTGGGGGGGAATACAATGAGCAGGTCTTC. The gene calls are TRBV7-2 and TRBJ2-1, with TRBD2 identical over 7 bases. There are 15 residues in the CDR3. The germline CDR1 and CDR2 sequences are SGHTA and FQGNSA.

This chain joins TRBV4-3 and TRBJ2-7, with 7 bases matching TRBD1. CDR3 length: 19 amino acids. Germline assignment: CDR1 LGHNA and CDR2 YSLEER. Trimming removed 4 bases from V and 2 bases from J; junction bases left unmatched: 20. The CDR3 loop reads CASSPSSFLTGQKAYEQYF. For the CDR3, the DNA is TGCGCCAGCAGCCCCTCGTCGTTTCTGACGGGACAGAAAGCCTACGAGCAGTACTTC.

The genes are TRBV19 and TRBJ2-2; 12 bases align to TRBD1. The CDR3 has 17 residues. Germline assignment: CDR1 LNHDA and CDR2 SQIVND (reference sequence). V lost 7 bases to trimming and J lost 7 bases; unmatched junction nucleotides: 13. CDR3 sequence reads: CASTSPGTGGLFGELFF. As DNA, the CDR3 is TGTGCCAGTACCTCCCCCGGGACAGGGGGCTTGTTCGGGGAGCTGTTTTTT.

As to this clone: Germline and junction disagree at one end, which may indicate a read error. The chain recombines TRBV27 with TRBJ2-7; perhaps TRBD2 as D (5 bases). Looked up from germline, CDR1 is MNHEY and CDR2 is SMNVEV (reference sequence). The CDR3 totals 13 residues. The CDR3 nucleotides are TGTGCCAGCAGTTTGGTAGGAGGAGACCGGGTAAATTTC. This sequence encodes CASSLVGGDRVNF.

The chain recombines TRBV29-1 with TRBJ2-1; weak D call: TRBD1 (6 bases). Germline V lookup: CDR1 SQVTM, CDR2 ANQGSEA. V was trimmed by 6 bases and J by 0 bases, leaving 12 bases between them. The CDR3 extends over 14 amino acids. The CDR3 loop is CSVRQASSYNEQFF. CDR3 sequence (DNA): TGCAGCGTCCGACAGGCGAGCTCCTACAATGAGCAGTTCTTC.

V usage is TRBV7-2 and J usage is TRBJ2-3, with TRBD2 identical over 7 bases. The length of the CDR3 is 17 residues. V was clipped by 1 base and J by 6 bases; unmatched bases: 13. From germline, CDR1 is SGHTA and CDR2 FQGNSA. The CDR3 loop reads CASSLVILAPGRDTQYF. CDR3 nucleotide sequence: TGTGCCAGCAGCTTAGTTATACTAGCGCCGGGCAGGGATACGCAGTATTTT.

The J gene is TRBJ2-3, the V gene TRBV27; D might be TRBD2 (5 bases). Germline CDR1 is MNHEY and CDR2 is SMNVEV (reference sequence). The CDR3 has 13 residues. Trimming removed 8 bases from V and 0 bases from J, with 9 bases in between. The CDR3 loop reads CASRRTSTDTQYF. In nucleotides, the CDR3 is TGTGCCAGCCGCCGGACTAGCACAGATACGCAGTATTTT.

The chain has TRBV5-1 and TRBJ2-1; 9 bases map to TRBD2. The CDR3 consists of 14 residues. Germline lookup yields CDR1 SGHRS and CDR2 YFSETQ. The V segment lost 4 bases and the J segment 9 bases; nucleotides outside the gene matches: 8. Here the CDR3 DNA reads TGCGCCAGCAGCCCAATAGCGGGGGAGGGTGAGCAGTTCTTC. Its protein product is CASSPIAGEGEQFF.

The rearrangement uses TRBV10-2 and TRBJ2-3, with 7 positions matching TRBD2. CDR3 length: 15 residues. Germline V CDR1 and CDR2: WSHSY, SAAADI. The V and J ends lost 0 bases and 3 bases, in that order; junction bases with no gene match: 3. As DNA, the CDR3 is TGCGCCAGCAGTGAGTCGCCAGCGGGGACAGATACGCAGTATTTT. This translates into CASSESPAGTDTQYF.

The rearrangement joins TRBV29-1 to TRBJ2-1, with D possibly TRBD2 on 5 matching bases. This CDR3 contains 13 residues. The V gene's germline CDR1 is SQVTM and CDR2 ANQGSEA. The germline V and J ends were trimmed by 1 base and 3 bases, with 7 bases remaining between them. The CDR3 region has the DNA TGCAGCGTTGAAGTCGGGAACTACAATGAGCAGTTCTTC. Amino acid sequence: CSVEVGNYNEQFF.

This chain joins TRBV29-1 and TRBJ2-5, with D possibly matching TRBD1 (6 bases). Germline loops: CDR1 SQVTM, CDR2 ANQGSEA. The CDR3 extends over 12 amino acids. V was trimmed by 7 bases and J by 0 bases, leaving 9 bases between them. CDR3 loop: CSAAGDQETQYF. The CDR3 nucleotides read TGCAGCGCTGCAGGGGACCAAGAGACCCAGTACTTC.

This clone was counted between two and nine times. The chain joins TRBV29-1 to TRBJ2-5, with D maybe TRBD1 (7 bases). With the DNA end fitting TRBJ2-7 better, the J assignment may be wrong. CDR1 is SQVTM and CDR2 is ANQGSEA in the germline V gene. The CDR3 covers 16 residues. The CDR3 is CSVHTGGTAKGYEQYF. The CDR3 DNA reads TGCAGCGTGCACACTGGGGGGACAGCCAAAGGCTACGAGCAGTACTTC.

The V call is TRBV27, the J call TRBJ1-4; D possibly corresponds to TRBD1 (6 bases). CDR3 length: 14 residues. CDR1 and CDR2 (germline): MNHEY, SMNVEV (reference sequence). V gave up 7 bases and J gave up 7 bases, with 16 bases separating them. CDR3 sequence: CASTPEGGSEKLFF. CDR3 nucleotides: TGTGCCAGCACCCCGGAGGGGGGTAGTGAAAAACTGTTTTTT.

The CDR3 here is CASSPTPLGSGNTYNEQFF. In DNA form, the CDR3 reads TGTGCCAGCAGCCCTACCCCCCTAGGGAGCGGTAATACCTACAATGAGCAGTTCTTC. The chain uses TRBV7-2 and TRBJ2-1; D might be TRBD2 (5 bases). Germline CDR1 SGHTA, CDR2 FQGNSA. The CDR3 is 19 residues long. V was cut by 5 bases and J by 2 bases, with 25 bases left in between.

The chain couples TRBV4-1 to TRBJ1-2; D is possibly TRBD1 (5 bases). Germline V gene data show CDR1 as MGHRA and CDR2 as YSYEKL. V lost 0 bases and J 4 bases, leaving 12 bases between the germline ends. This CDR3 contains 15 residues. The CDR3 coding sequence is TGCGCCAGCAGCCAAGATTCCGGGGGAGGCTATGGCTACACCTTC. Translating it yields CASSQDSGGGYGYTF.

The CDR3 sequence: CASSPGQGPTGELFF. In DNA form, the CDR3 reads TGTGCCAGCAGCCCGGGACAGGGGCCCACCGGGGAGCTGTTTTTT. The V call is TRBV11-2, the J call TRBJ2-2; TRBD1 matches at 10 bases. The CDR3 has 15 residues. Germline V CDR1 and CDR2: SGHAT, FQNNGV. The V segment lost 5 bases and the J segment 4 bases; nucleotides outside the gene matches: 4.

The genes are TRBV18 and TRBJ2-2; D perhaps matches TRBD2 (5 bases). Trimming took off 2 bases at V and 4 bases at J, with 11 bases between the two ends. There are 15 residues in the CDR3. Germline CDR1 is KGHSH and CDR2 is LQKENI. CDR3 residues: CASSPTTLATGELFF. The CDR3 nucleotides read TGTGCCAGCTCACCAACGACGCTAGCCACCGGGGAGCTGTTTTTT.

The V call is TRBV7-9, the J call TRBJ1-5; D perhaps matches TRBD1 (6 bases). The ends were cut back, 5 bases at V and 6 bases at J, with 17 bases in the middle. Germline-derived CDR1 and CDR2 are SEHNR and FQNEAQ (reference sequence). The CDR3 contains 15 residues. CDR3 protein: CASSPTGSGSQPQHF. The CDR3 region has the DNA TGTGCCAGCAGCCCGACAGGATCCGGGAGTCAGCCCCAGCATTTT.

This sequence joins TRBV27 and TRBJ2-1; 9 bases are shared with TRBD2. Germline V gene data show CDR1 as MNHEY and CDR2 as SMNVEV (reference sequence). This CDR3 is 14 amino acids long. V lost 10 bases to trimming and J lost 4 bases; unmatched junction nucleotides: 8. The CDR3 region is CATASGGLYNEQFF. The CDR3 DNA sequence: TGTGCCACAGCAAGCGGGGGGCTTTACAATGAGCAGTTCTTC.

V and J are TRBV30 and TRBJ2-5; perhaps D is TRBD1 or TRBD2 (7 bases each). CDR1 GTSNPN and CDR2 SVGIG come from the germline V gene (reference sequence). The CDR3 sequence is 14 residues long. The V end was cut by 0 bases, the J end by 5 bases, with 13 bases between. The CDR3 bases are TGTGCCTGGAGTGTAGGTCAGGGGGGGGAGACCCAGTACTTC. It codes for CAWSVGQGGETQYF.